This T cell receptor (beta chain) stems from a study of glioma-infiltrating T cells after dendritic cell vaccination. Study-level points and caveats: Estimated pretreatment TIL content predicted outcome after dendritic cell vaccination.

A word on this clone: Its antigen is still unknown.

Patients had residual fresh-frozen tumor tissue and more than two years of survival data. PBMC sampling occurred before vaccination, two weeks after the third dose, and at progression. CDR1 SNHLY and CDR2 FYNNEI come from the germline V gene. The V end was cut by 8 bases, the J end by 5 bases, with 6 bases between. This CDR3 spans 11 amino acids. Primers: 60 V beta forward and 13 J beta reverse. The table came from immunoSEQ multiplex PCR; TCRdb's copy has only in-frame clones and leaves some out. The sample consists of roughly 90,000 clones, 85% to 90% of them appearing once. The clonotype originates from a human donor with glioblastoma. The chain carries TRBV2 and TRBJ2-2; D ambiguous. Sequenced material: blood, taken before dendritic cell vaccination. The CDR3, as DNA: TGTGCCAGCGACGGGACCGGGGAGCTGTTTTTT. Residues: CASDGTGELFF.